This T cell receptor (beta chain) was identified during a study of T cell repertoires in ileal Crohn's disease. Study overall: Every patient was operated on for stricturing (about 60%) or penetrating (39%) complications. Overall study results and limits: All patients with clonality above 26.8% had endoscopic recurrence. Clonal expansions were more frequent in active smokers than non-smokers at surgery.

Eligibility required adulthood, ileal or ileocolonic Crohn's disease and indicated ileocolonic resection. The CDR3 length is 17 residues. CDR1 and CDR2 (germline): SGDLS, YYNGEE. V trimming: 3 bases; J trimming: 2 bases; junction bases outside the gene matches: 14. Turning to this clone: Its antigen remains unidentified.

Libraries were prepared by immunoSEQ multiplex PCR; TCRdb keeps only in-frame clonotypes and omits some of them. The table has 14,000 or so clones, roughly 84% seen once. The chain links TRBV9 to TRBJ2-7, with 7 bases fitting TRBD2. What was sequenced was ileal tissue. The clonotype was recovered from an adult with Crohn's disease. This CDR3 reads CASSGGGGGRPTYEQYF. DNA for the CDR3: TGTGCCAGCAGCGGGGGGGGTGGGGGACGACCGACCTACGAGCAGTACTTC.